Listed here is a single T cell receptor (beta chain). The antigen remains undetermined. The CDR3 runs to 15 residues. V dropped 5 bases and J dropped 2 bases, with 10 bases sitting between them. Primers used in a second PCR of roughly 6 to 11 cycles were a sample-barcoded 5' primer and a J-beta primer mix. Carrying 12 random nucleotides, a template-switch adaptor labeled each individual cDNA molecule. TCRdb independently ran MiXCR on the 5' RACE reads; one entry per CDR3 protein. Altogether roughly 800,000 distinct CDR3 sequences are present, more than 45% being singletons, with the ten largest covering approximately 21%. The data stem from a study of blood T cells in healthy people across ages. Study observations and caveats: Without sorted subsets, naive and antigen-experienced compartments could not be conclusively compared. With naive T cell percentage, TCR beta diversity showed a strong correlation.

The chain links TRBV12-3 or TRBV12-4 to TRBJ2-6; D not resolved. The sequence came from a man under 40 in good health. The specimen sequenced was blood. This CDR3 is CASSPVGAGANVLTF. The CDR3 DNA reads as TGTGCCAGCAGTCCTGTGGGTGCTGGGGCCAACGTCCTGACTTTC.